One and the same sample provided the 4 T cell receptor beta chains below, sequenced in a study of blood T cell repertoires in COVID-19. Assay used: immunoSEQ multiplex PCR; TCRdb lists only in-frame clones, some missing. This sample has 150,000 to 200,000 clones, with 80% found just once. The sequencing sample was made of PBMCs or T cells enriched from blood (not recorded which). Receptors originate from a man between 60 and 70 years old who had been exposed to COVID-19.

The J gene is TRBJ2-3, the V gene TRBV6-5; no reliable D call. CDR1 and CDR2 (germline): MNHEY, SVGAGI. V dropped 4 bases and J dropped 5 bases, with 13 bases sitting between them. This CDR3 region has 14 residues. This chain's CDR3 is CASSSFSSRDTQYF. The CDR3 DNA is TGTGCCAGCAGTTCTTTTTCGTCCAGAGATACGCAGTATTTT.

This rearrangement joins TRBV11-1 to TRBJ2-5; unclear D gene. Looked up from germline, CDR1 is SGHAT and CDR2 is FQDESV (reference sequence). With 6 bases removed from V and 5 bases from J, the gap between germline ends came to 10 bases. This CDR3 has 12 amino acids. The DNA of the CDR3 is TGTGCCAGCAGTCTAGGAGCGGAGACCCAGTACTTC. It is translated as CASSLGAETQYF.

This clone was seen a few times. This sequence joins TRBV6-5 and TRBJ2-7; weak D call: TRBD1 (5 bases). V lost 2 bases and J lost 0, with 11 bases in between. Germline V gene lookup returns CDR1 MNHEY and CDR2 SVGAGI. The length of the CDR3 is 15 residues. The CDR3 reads CASSYGALGSYEQYF. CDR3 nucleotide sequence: TGTGCCAGCAGTTACGGGGCCCTGGGCTCCTACGAGCAGTACTTC.

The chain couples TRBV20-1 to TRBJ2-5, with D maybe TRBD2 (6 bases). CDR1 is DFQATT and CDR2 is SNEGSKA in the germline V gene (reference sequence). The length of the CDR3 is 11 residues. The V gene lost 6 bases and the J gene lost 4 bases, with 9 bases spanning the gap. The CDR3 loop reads CSALSGETQYF. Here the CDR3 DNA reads TGCAGTGCGCTTAGCGGAGAGACCCAGTACTTC.